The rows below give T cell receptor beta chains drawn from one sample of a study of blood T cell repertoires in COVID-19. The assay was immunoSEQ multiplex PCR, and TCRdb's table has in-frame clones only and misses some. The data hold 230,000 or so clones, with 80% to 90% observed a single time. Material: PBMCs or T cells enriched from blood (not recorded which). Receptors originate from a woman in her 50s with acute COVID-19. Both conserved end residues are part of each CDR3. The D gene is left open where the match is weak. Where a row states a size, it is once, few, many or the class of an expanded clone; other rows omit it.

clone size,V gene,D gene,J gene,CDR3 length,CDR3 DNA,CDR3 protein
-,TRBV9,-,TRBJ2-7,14,TGTGCCAGCAGCGTAGATCCAGGGTTCTACGAGCAGTACTTC,CASSVDPGFYEQYF
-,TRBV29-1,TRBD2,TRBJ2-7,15,TGCAGCGTTGTAGGGCGGGAGTTCTCCTCCTACGAGCAGTACTTC,CSVVGREFSSYEQYF
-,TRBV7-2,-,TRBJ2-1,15,TGTGCCAGCAGCATAGAGGGTAGGGGAAATAATGAGCAGTTCTTC,CASSIEGRGNNEQFF
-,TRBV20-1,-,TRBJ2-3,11,TGCAGTGCTCACGACTCATATACGCAGTATTTT,CSAHDSYTQYF
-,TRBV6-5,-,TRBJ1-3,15,TGTGCCAGCCGAGTCTTCCTACTCTCTGGAAACACCATATATTTT,CASRVFLLSGNTIYF
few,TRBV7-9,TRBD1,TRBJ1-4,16,TGTGCCAGCAGCTCGACAGGGACGAGACTAAATGAAAAACTGTTTTTT,CASSSTGTRLNEKLFF
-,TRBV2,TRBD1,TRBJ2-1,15,TGTGCCAGCAGCCGACAGGGGCGCACCTACAATGAGCAGTTCTTC,CASSRQGRTYNEQFF
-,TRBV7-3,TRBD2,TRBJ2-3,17,TGTGCCAGCAGCCTGGGACTAGCGGGAGGGCCCGGAGATACGCAGTATTTT,CASSLGLAGGPGDTQYF
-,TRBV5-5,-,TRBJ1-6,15,TGTGCCAGCAGCTTCCGGGGCTCCTATAATTCACCCCTCCACTTT,CASSFRGSYNSPLHF
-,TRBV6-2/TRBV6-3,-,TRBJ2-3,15,TGTGCCAGCAGTTTGACAGAATTGGCGGCAGATACGCAGTATTTT,CASSLTELAADTQYF
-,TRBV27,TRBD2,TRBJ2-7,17,TGTGCCAGCAGTCTTACTCAACTAGCGGGAGACATCTACGAGCAGTACTTC,CASSLTQLAGDIYEQYF
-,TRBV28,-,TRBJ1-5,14,TGTGCCAGCAGTTTCGACAGGAGCAATCAGCCCCAGCATTTT,CASSFDRSNQPQHF
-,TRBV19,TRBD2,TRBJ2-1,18,TGTGCCAGTAGTATACCCCGACTAGCGGGAGGGCCCAACAATGAGCAGTTCTTC,CASSIPRLAGGPNNEQFF
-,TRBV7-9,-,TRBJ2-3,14,TGTGCCAGCAGCTTGAGCGGGAGCACAGATACGCAGTATTTT,CASSLSGSTDTQYF
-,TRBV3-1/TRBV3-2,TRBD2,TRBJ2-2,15,TGTGCCAGCAGCCAAGCGGGACTATTCTCCGGGGAGCTGTTTTTT,CASSQAGLFSGELFF
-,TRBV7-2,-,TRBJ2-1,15,TGTGCCAGCAGCTTAAGGCGGGACGCCTTCAATAAGCAGTTCTTC,CASSLRRDAFNKQFF
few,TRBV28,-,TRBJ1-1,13,TGTGCCAGCACCGGAGCCCCGAACACTGAAGCTTTCTTT,CASTGAPNTEAFF
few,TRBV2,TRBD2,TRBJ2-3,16,TGTGCCAGCAGTCGGACTAGCGGGAGGGCCACAGATACGCAGTATTTT,CASSRTSGRATDTQYF
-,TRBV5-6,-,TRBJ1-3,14,TGTGCCAGCAGCTTCGGCAGGAATGGAAACACCATATATTTT,CASSFGRNGNTIYF
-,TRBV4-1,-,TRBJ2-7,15,TGCGCCAGCAGCCAAGCAACCGGGACAACCTACGAGCAGTACTTC,CASSQATGTTYEQYF
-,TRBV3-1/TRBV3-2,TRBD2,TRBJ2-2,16,TGTGCCAGCAGCCATCTGGGACTAGCGGGCACCGGGGAGCTGTTTTTT,CASSHLGLAGTGELFF
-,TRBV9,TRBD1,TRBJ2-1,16,TGTGCCAGCAGCGCAGGACAGGTCCCCTCCTACAATGAGCAGTTCTTC,CASSAGQVPSYNEQFF
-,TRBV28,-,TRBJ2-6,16,TGTGCCAGCAGTTTTAGTACAGACACTGGGGCCAACGTCCTGACTTTC,CASSFSTDTGANVLTF
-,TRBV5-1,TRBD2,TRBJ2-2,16,TGCGCCAGCAGCGACTCATGGACTAGCGACACCGGGGAGCTGTTTTTT,CASSDSWTSDTGELFF
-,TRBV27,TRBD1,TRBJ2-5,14,TGTGCCAGCAGTCCCCCGGGACAGGTGGAGACCCAGTACTTC,CASSPPGQVETQYF
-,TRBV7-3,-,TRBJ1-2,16,TGTGCCAGCAGCCCTAGGGCGGGCGGACCTAACTATGGCTACACCTTC,CASSPRAGGPNYGYTF
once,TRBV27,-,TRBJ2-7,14,TGTGCCAGCAGCTTCCAGAACTACGTAGGCGAGCAGTACTTC,CASSFQNYVGEQYF
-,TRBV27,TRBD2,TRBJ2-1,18,TGTGCCAGCATGAGGGGCCAGCTAGCGGGAGTTTCCTACAATGAGCAGTTCTTC,CASMRGQLAGVSYNEQFF
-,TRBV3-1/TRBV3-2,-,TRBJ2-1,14,TGTGCCAGCAGCCAAGCGGGAGAATACCATGAGCAGTTCTTC,CASSQAGEYHEQFF
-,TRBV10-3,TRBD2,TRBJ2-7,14,TGTGCCATCAGCCCGACAAGCGGGAGCTACGAGCAGTACTTC,CAISPTSGSYEQYF